One TCR beta chain is described in this entry. Its specificity is unknown. The table came from immunoSEQ multiplex PCR; TCRdb's copy has only in-frame clones and leaves some out. This repertoire shows about 28,000 clones, about 88% found once; its top ten account for 13% to 15%. The data derive from a study of OX40 agonist ivuxolimab in advanced cancers. The overall study: Participants averaged 60 years of age (range roughly 23 to 90) and were roughly 80% male. Partial responses occurred in three patients (one hepatocellular carcinoma, two cutaneous melanoma).

V gave up 6 bases and J gave up 0 bases; unmatched junction bases: 8. The germline gives CDR1 MNHNY, CDR2 SVGAGI (reference sequence). The CDR3 is made up of 16 amino acids. Study findings and constraints: Part of the nonresponder group also had normalized T-cell clonal expansion that was low.

The specimen was CD4+ or CD8+ T cells sorted from blood, collected in a trial of the OX40 agonist ivuxolimab. The V gene is TRBV6-6, the J gene TRBJ2-1; TRBD2 agrees at 7 bases. This TCR derives from an adult with an advanced solid tumor such as melanoma, head and neck, liver or kidney cancer. CDR3 amino acids: CASSYSGKGSYNEQFF. The CDR3 DNA is TGTGCCAGCAGCTACAGCGGGAAGGGCTCCTACAATGAGCAGTTCTTC.